Listed below are T cell receptor beta chains from one sample, sequenced in a study of graft-versus-host responses after intestinal transplantation. These receptors' antigens are unknown. Only in-frame clones appear in the TCRdb table, and some are missing; sequencing was by immunoSEQ multiplex PCR. The profile shows about 70,000 clones, 90% of them singletons. Sequenced material: unstimulated CD8+ T cells sorted from spleen or lymph node cells, taken before intestinal transplant. These receptors were taken from a human donor who received an intestinal transplant. Both conserved end residues are part of each CDR3. The D gene is left open where the match is weak. Some rows have no size entry. The others give once, few or many, or a class for an expanded clone.

J | size | D | V | DNA | CDR3
TRBJ1-1 | . | . | TRBV4-1 | TGCGCCAGCAGCCAAGCTGGGGGGAGTGAAGCTTTCTTT | CASSQAGGSEAFF
TRBJ2-7 | once | TRBD1 | TRBV27 | TGTGCCAGCAGTTTGGGGACAGGGCCCTACGAGCAGTACTTC | CASSLGTGPYEQYF
TRBJ1-2 | . | TRBD1 | TRBV5-6 | TGTGCCAGCAGCTCGGACAGGGAAAGGGATGGCTACACCTTC | CASSSDRERDGYTF
TRBJ2-7 | . | . | TRBV18 | TGTGCCAGCTCTTCAGGGGACCTAGGCTACGAGCAGTACTTC | CASSSGDLGYEQYF
TRBJ1-1 | . | . | TRBV19 | TGTGCCAGTATTGGCCGCGGAGTGTTGGGTACTGAAGCTTTCTTT | CASIGRGVLGTEAFF
TRBJ1-1 | . | . | TRBV13 | TGTGCCAGCAGCCCCCAGATATCAACTGAAGCTTTCTTT | CASSPQISTEAFF
TRBJ2-7 | . | TRBD2 | TRBV11-2 | TGTGCCAGCAGCTTAGACGAAGCGGGACCCTACGAGCAGTACTTC | CASSLDEAGPYEQYF
TRBJ2-7 | . | . | TRBV14 | TGTGCCAGCAGTCAAAGAACGGGGAGCTCCTACGAGCAGTACTTC | CASSQRTGSSYEQYF
TRBJ1-6 | . | . | TRBV7-3 | TGTGCCAGCAGCTTAGGCCCCGGAGCGGGTTCACCCCTCCACTTT | CASSLGPGAGSPLHF
TRBJ2-3 | . | TRBD2 | TRBV10-2 | TGCGCCATAAACTCCGGGACTAGGGCAGATACGCAGTATTTT | CAINSGTRADTQYF
TRBJ1-1 | few | . | TRBV5-6 | TGTGCCAGCAGCTTGGTCGGTGAGGTATCGTTT | CASSLVGEVSF
TRBJ1-5 | once | . | TRBV7-6 | TGTGCCAGCAGCCTGGGCACAGGGCTGCAGCCCCAGCATTTT | CASSLGTGLQPQHF
TRBJ2-2 | . | TRBD2 | TRBV27 | TGTGCCAGCAGTTTATTGGCTAGCGGGGGGCCCACCGGGGAGCTGTTTTTT | CASSLLASGGPTGELFF
TRBJ1-1 | . | TRBD1 | TRBV6-6 | TGTGCCAGCAGTTCTGGACAGGGGGCCGGTAGGACTGAAGCTTTCTTT | CASSSGQGAGRTEAFF
TRBJ2-2 | . | . | TRBV19 | TGTGCCAGTAGTATATGGGCGGGGCACAACACCGGGGAGCTGTTTTTT | CASSIWAGHNTGELFF
TRBJ1-1 | . | . | TRBV9 | TGTGCCAGCGGGGGAGGGTCGGGCACTGAAGCTTTCTTT | CASGGGSGTEAFF
TRBJ1-1 | . | TRBD1 | TRBV11-3 | TGTGCCAGCAGCTATCCCGGGACAGGGGAAGCTTTCTTT | CASSYPGTGEAFF
TRBJ2-1 | . | TRBD2 | TRBV27 | TGTGCCAGCAGTTTAGTGACTAGCGGATACAATGAGCAGTTCTTC | CASSLVTSGYNEQFF
TRBJ1-5 | . | TRBD1 | TRBV5-5 | TGTGCCAGCAGCCTAGACAGGGGGACCCCATATAGCAATCAGCCCCAGCATTTT | CASSLDRGTPYSNQPQHF
TRBJ2-3 | . | . | TRBV6-6 | TGTGCCCGAAAGGAGGACACAGATACGCAGTATTTT | CARKEDTDTQYF
TRBJ1-4 | once | TRBD1 | TRBV5-4 | TGTGCCAGCAGCTCCACAGGGGAGGTTGGTGAAAAACTGTTTTTT | CASSSTGEVGEKLFF
TRBJ2-7 | few | . | TRBV2 | TGTGCCAGCAGTGACTTCGGGGGGCGGCTCTGGGAGCAGTACTTC | CASSDFGGRLWEQYF
TRBJ1-3 | . | . | TRBV19 | TGTGCCAGTAGTAACGGGGGTTCTGGAAACACCATATATTTT | CASSNGGSGNTIYF
TRBJ2-3 | once | TRBD2 | TRBV6-5 | TGTGCCAGCAGTTCTAGCGGGGGGTACACAGATACGCAGTATTTT | CASSSSGGYTDTQYF
TRBJ2-3 | . | . | TRBV2 | TGTGCCAGCCGTAGTGGCGGGGTGTCTTCTAGCACAGATACGCAGTATTTT | CASRSGGVSSSTDTQYF
TRBJ2-1 | . | . | TRBV11-3 | TGTGCCAGCGGAGGGGGGGAGGGAAATGAGCAGTTCTTC | CASGGGEGNEQFF
TRBJ2-7 | . | . | TRBV27 | TGTGCCAGCAGTGGCACCGGGACAAGCGCGGGGCAGTACTTC | CASSGTGTSAGQYF
TRBJ2-3 | . | TRBD1 | TRBV11-2 | TGTGCCAGCAGCCCACAGGGGGCGGTGGTCACAGATACGCAGTATTTT | CASSPQGAVVTDTQYF
TRBJ1-2 | . | . | TRBV7-7 | TGTGCTAGCAGCTTAGATGTACTCCCCTATGGCTACACCTTC | CASSLDVLPYGYTF
TRBJ1-2 | . | . | TRBV19 | TGTGCCAGTAGTATCGCGTCAGGAACTAACTATGGCTACACCTTC | CASSIASGTNYGYTF
TRBJ2-2 | . | . | TRBV2 | TGTGCCAGCAGGCCCGACAGTAGCACCGGGGAGCTGTTTTTT | CASRPDSSTGELFF
TRBJ2-7 | few | TRBD1 | TRBV13 | TGTGCCAGCAGGCACAGGGGATTCTACGAGCAGTACTTC | CASRHRGFYEQYF
TRBJ1-2 | . | . | TRBV2 | TGTGCCAGCAGTGAAGCGCTTCGGGGCAGGGGTAACTATGGCTACACCTTC | CASSEALRGRGNYGYTF
TRBJ2-7 | once | TRBD1 | TRBV10-2 | TGCGCCAGCAGTACCGGGACAGCCTACGAGCAGTACTTC | CASSTGTAYEQYF
TRBJ2-2 | . | TRBD2 | TRBV14 | TGTGCCAGCAGCCCCGGTCTAGCGGGGGCGTACACCGGGGAGCTGTTTTTT | CASSPGLAGAYTGELFF
TRBJ2-2 | . | TRBD2 | TRBV7-9 | TGTGCCAGCAGCCAACAGGAGCGGGAAAACACCGGGGAGCTGTTTTTT | CASSQQERENTGELFF
TRBJ1-1 | few | TRBD1 | TRBV6-5 | TGTGCCAGCAGCCGCACAGGGGGCACCACTGAAGCTTTCTTT | CASSRTGGTTEAFF
TRBJ1-4 | . | TRBD1 | TRBV9 | TGTGCCAGCGGTCTTACAGGGGAAAATGAAAAACTGTTTTTT | CASGLTGENEKLFF
TRBJ1-2 | . | . | TRBV4-1 | TGCGCCAGCAGCCAAGATATGGGGGGAGGGGGCTACACCTTC | CASSQDMGGGGYTF
TRBJ2-5 | . | TRBD2 | TRBV7-8 | TGTGCCAGCAGCCCAGGGGGCACTAGCGGGGGCGAGGAGACCCAGTACTTC | CASSPGGTSGGEETQYF
TRBJ2-7 | . | . | TRBV27 | TGTGCCAGCAGCCCCGGAGGGGCCTACGAGCAGTACTTC | CASSPGGAYEQYF
TRBJ2-7 | . | . | TRBV5-6 | TGTGCCAGCAGCTTGACCCCAAGCGGCGAGCAGTACTTC | CASSLTPSGEQYF
TRBJ2-7 | . | . | TRBV10-2 | TGCGCCAGCAGTGAAGTTGGGGGCACCTACGAGCAGTACTTC | CASSEVGGTYEQYF
TRBJ1-2 | . | TRBD1 | TRBV13 | TGTGCCAGCAGCCTAATGGGGACAGGGGAGGGCTACACCTTC | CASSLMGTGEGYTF